Listed here is a single T cell receptor (beta chain). The method was immunoSEQ multiplex PCR; TCRdb's version includes in-frame clones alone and lacks a portion of them. The sample consists of 300,000 to 350,000 clones, about 85% of them appearing once. The data derive from a study of Ad26.COV2.S vaccination and SARS-CoV-2 variants. Study information: Once, or twice with 56 days between doses, Ad26.COV2.S was given intramuscularly.

Germline-derived CDR1 and CDR2 are SGHKS and YYEKEE (reference sequence). With 0 bases removed from V and 1 base from J, the gap between germline ends came to 13 bases. The CDR3 contains 16 residues. Indicated treatment: 15 to 20 received Ad26.COV2.S at low or high dose, single or two shots; about 5 received placebo; per-sample allocation not given. Sampling happened 63 days after the first vaccine or placebo injection. Spike of the Wuhan-strain SARS-CoV-2 was expressed by an Ad26 vector, which formed the vaccine. The chain employs TRBV5-5 and TRBJ1-1; D possibly corresponds to TRBD1 (5 bases). The receptor was derived from a person between 18 and 59 years old who received the Ad26.COV2.S COVID-19 vaccine or a placebo. Sequenced here: peripheral blood, sampled in a trial of Ad26.COV2.S vaccine versus placebo. Written as DNA, the CDR3 is TGTGCCAGCAGCTTGGTTTCGGCAGGGTGGAACACTGAAGCTTTCTTT. Its translation is CASSLVSAGWNTEAFF.